The 17 T cell receptor beta chains listed next were all sequenced from one sample in a study of T-cell memory formation after mild COVID-19 (dated by TCRdb to about 2021). Receptor libraries were prepared by 5' RACE. TCRdb records Illumina NovaSeq 6000 as the sequencer. TCRdb reran the public reads through fastp at Q25 and MiXCR, keeping productive beta chains. CDR3 protein sequences are deduplicated, and each keeps its most common genes and DNA. Counted in this sample were 550,000 to 600,000 distinct CDR3 sequences; about 22% of them appeared once. The top ten constitute 7% to 9% of the sample. The sequenced material came from PBMCs or a T cell subset sorted from them (not recorded which). The origin of the receptors is an adult woman who had mild COVID-19 (a few samples of this study predate the infection). The sample titles of this study are shuffled in the database, so cell type and time point are left out; the donor was told from shared clones.

This chain links TRBV20-1 with TRBJ2-5; D is uncertain. The CDR3 totals 11 residues. V dropped 4 bases and J dropped 2 bases, with 5 bases sitting between them. Germline assignment: CDR1 DFQATT and CDR2 SNEGSKA (reference sequence). The CDR3 is CSAKDQETQYF. The CDR3 region has the DNA TGCAGTGCTAAGGATCAAGAGACCCAGTACTTC.

Regarding this clonotype: One end of the junction fails to match germline, which may point to a read error. The chain couples TRBV12-3 or TRBV12-4 to TRBJ2-2, with 9 bases aligning to TRBD2. This CDR3 is 16 amino acids long. The CDR3: CASSPNPGLATGALFF. Written as DNA, the CDR3 is TGTGCCAGCAGCCCCAATCCCGGACTAGCGACCGGGGCGCTGTTTTTT.

The table lists this clonotype with many counts. This sequence joins TRBV7-3 and TRBJ2-1; 14 bases agree with TRBD2. Germline V gene lookup returns CDR1 SGHTA and CDR2 FQGTGA. V lost 3 bases and J lost 8; bases outside the gene matches: 0. The CDR3 loop spans 14 amino acids. The DNA of the CDR3 is TGTGCCAGCAGCTTGGGACTAGCGGGGGATGAGCAGTTCTTC. Residues: CASSLGLAGDEQFF.

This clonotype showed up just a few times. The chain couples TRBV7-6 to TRBJ1-1; D perhaps matches TRBD1 (5 bases). This CDR3 spans 15 amino acids. Trimming removed 6 bases at V and 3 bases at J, with 17 bases between. Looked up from germline, CDR1 is SGHVS and CDR2 is FNYEAQ. The CDR3 DNA sequence: TGTGCCAGCAGGGGTGGGCGAGGGACCTACACTGAAGCTTTCTTT. Its translation is CASRGGRGTYTEAFF.

V and J are TRBV12-3 or TRBV12-4 and TRBJ2-7; D not certain. The CDR3 is made up of 15 amino acids. V was shortened by 3 bases and J by 3 bases, with 15 bases between the two germline ends. In nucleotides, the CDR3 is TGTGCCAGCAGTTTTCGGCTGTGGTCAATCTACGAGCAGTACTTC. It specifies CASSFRLWSIYEQYF.

The CDR3 spells CASSPRGQNEAFF. DNA for the CDR3: TGTGCCAGCTCACCACGGGGTCAGAATGAAGCTTTCTTT. The chain recombines TRBV18 with TRBJ1-1, with D uncertain. Germline-derived CDR1 and CDR2 are KGHSH and LQKENI. V dropped 1 base and J dropped 7 bases, with 10 bases sitting between them. CDR3 length: 13 amino acids.

This clonotype was counted only a few times. The rearrangement uses TRBV12-3 or TRBV12-4 and TRBJ1-1, with D hard to call. This CDR3 has 14 amino acids. V was trimmed by 3 bases and J by 4 bases, leaving 12 bases between them. This CDR3 reads CASSLRVVGTEAFF. The CDR3 DNA reads as TGTGCCAGCAGTTTGAGGGTTGTGGGCACTGAAGCTTTCTTT.

The sample holds a few counts of this clonotype. The J gene is TRBJ1-2, the V gene TRBV5-1, with D maybe TRBD1 (5 bases). The CDR3 contains 14 residues. In germline, CDR1 is SGHRS, CDR2 YFSETQ. V was shortened by 4 bases and J by 0 bases, with 10 bases between the two germline ends. This chain's CDR3 is CASSIDSANYGYTF. The CDR3, as DNA: TGCGCCAGCAGCATCGACAGTGCTAACTATGGCTACACCTTC. Filled out from reference TRBV5-1 and TRBJ1-2, the complete variable domain reads KAGVTQTPRYLIKTRGQQVTLSCSPISGHRSVSWYQQTPGQGLQFLFEYFSETQRNKGNFPGRFSGRQFSNSRSEMNVSTLELGDSALYLCASSIDSANYGYTFGSGTRLTVV.

The genes are TRBV20-1 and TRBJ2-5; a weak D match, TRBD1 (5 bases). This CDR3 comprises 15 residues. Trimming cost V 1 base and J 5 bases, with 17 bases left between them. Per the germline V gene, CDR1 is DFQATT and CDR2 is SNEGSKA (reference sequence). In nucleotides, the CDR3 is TGCAGTGCTAGAGTAGTTGATGGGGCCGGGGAGACCCAGTACTTC. Protein sequence: CSARVVDGAGETQYF.

The rearrangement joins TRBV12-3 or TRBV12-4 to TRBJ1-2; D remains ambiguous. V was clipped by 3 bases and J by 2 bases, with 7 bases between them. The CDR3 has 13 amino acids. CDR3 coding DNA: TGTGCCAGCAGTTTCCGGGAAAACTATGGCTACACCTTC. This translates into CASSFRENYGYTF.

The CDR3 DNA sequence: TGTGCCAGTAGTATAGATTTAGGCAGGGTTGGCCAAGAGACCCAGTACTTC. Protein sequence: CASSIDLGRVGQETQYF. V and J are TRBV19 and TRBJ2-5; D may be TRBD1 (5 bases). Germline lookup yields CDR1 LNHDA and CDR2 SQIVND (reference sequence). Trimming pared 0 bases from V and 1 base from J, leaving 15 bases between. This CDR3 has 17 amino acids.

The chain joins TRBV20-1 to TRBJ2-1, with TRBD1 matching 8 bases. The CDR3 has 16 residues. The V segment lost 0 bases and the J segment 8 bases; nucleotides outside the gene matches: 12. The germline gives CDR1 DFQATT, CDR2 SNEGSKA (reference sequence). CDR3 DNA: TGCAGTGCTAGAGATCTTCGGACAGGGAATTTCGATGAGCAGTTCTTC. Protein: CSARDLRTGNFDEQFF.

This clonotype has only one observation. The CDR3 DNA reads as TGCGCCAGCAGCTTGGATGGGGGGCAATACACTGAAGCTTTCTTT. Its translation: CASSLDGGQYTEAFF. The chain combines TRBV5-1 with TRBJ1-1; perhaps TRBD1 as D (6 bases). Germline loops: CDR1 SGHRS, CDR2 YFSETQ. This CDR3 comprises 15 residues. V was shortened by 0 bases and J by 3 bases, with 12 bases between the two germline ends. The entire variable domain, with the rest obtained from reference TRBV5-1 and TRBJ1-1, is as follows: KAGVTQTPRYLIKTRGQQVTLSCSPISGHRSVSWYQQTPGQGLQFLFEYFSETQRNKGNFPGRFSGRQFSNSRSEMNVSTLELGDSALYLCASSLDGGQYTEAFFGQGTRLTVV.

The table lists this clonotype with a few counts. The chain recombines TRBV7-2 with TRBJ1-6; D unresolved. Per germline, CDR1 SGHTA and CDR2 FQGNSA. The CDR3 has 15 residues. Trimming shortened V by 3 bases and J by 7 bases, and 13 bases separated the two germline ends. The CDR3 sequence: CASSLSSGVNSPLHF. DNA of the CDR3: TGTGCCAGCAGCTTGTCCTCAGGAGTGAATTCACCCCTCCACTTT.

The chain has TRBV5-1 and TRBJ2-1, with 13 bases matching TRBD2. V dropped 4 bases and J dropped 2; count of bases not matched to a gene: 3. The CDR3 extends over 16 amino acids. The germline gives CDR1 SGHRS, CDR2 YFSETQ. The CDR3 coding sequence is TGCGCCAGCAGCGTGACTAGCGGGGGGCCCTACAATGAGCAGTTCTTC. Translation gives CASSVTSGGPYNEQFF.

The chain has TRBV12-3 or TRBV12-4 and TRBJ1-5; D gene uncertain. The CDR3 sequence is 13 residues long. The V end lost 2 bases, the J end lost 5 bases, and 7 bases lay between the germline ends. The CDR3 reads CASSLHQDQPQHF. The DNA of the CDR3 is TGTGCCAGCAGTTTACATCAGGATCAGCCCCAGCATTTT.

The chain is built from TRBV3-1 and TRBJ2-7; tentatively, D is TRBD1 (5 bases). With 3 bases removed from V and 2 bases from J, the gap between germline ends came to 8 bases. The germline CDR1 and CDR2 sequences are LGHDT and YNNKEL (reference sequence). The CDR3 totals 13 residues. The CDR3 spells CASSHETAYEQYF. The CDR3 nucleotides are TGTGCCAGCAGCCACGAGACAGCCTACGAGCAGTACTTC.